The 15 T cell receptor beta chains listed next were all sequenced from one sample in a study of blood T cell repertoires in COVID-19. Sequencing was performed with immunoSEQ multiplex PCR; in TCRdb, only in-frame clones are kept and a portion is missing. The sample contains 250,000 to 350,000 clones, about 88% of which appear only once. Sequencing used peripheral blood. These receptors came from a human donor with COVID-19, enrolled during active disease. The donor label of this sample is uncertain.

This chain joins TRBV7-2 and TRBJ2-7, with TRBD2 identical over 7 bases. Germline V gives CDR1 SGHTA, CDR2 FQGNSA. J lost 2 bases, V lost 2 bases, and 15 bases had no gene match. CDR3 size: 18 residues. The CDR3 region has the DNA TGTGCCAGCAGCTTATCGGGATACGCGCTAGCGGTCACCTACGAGCAGTACTTC. Amino acids: CASSLSGYALAVTYEQYF.

The V gene is TRBV5-6, the J gene TRBJ1-1; TRBD1 is a possible D gene (6 bases). This CDR3 region has 15 residues. Trimming left V 0 bases short and J 5 bases short, with 14 bases between. Germline loops: CDR1 SGHDT, CDR2 YYEEEE. The CDR3 nucleotides read TGTGCCAGCAGCTTGGCCCTGGACAGTAGAACTGAAGCTTTCTTT. Its protein is CASSLALDSRTEAFF.

The J gene is TRBJ2-6, the V gene TRBV21-1; TRBD2, the D gene given by the table, was not confirmed from the DNA. TRBV21-1 is a listed pseudogene. The length of the CDR3 is 16 residues. CDR3 sequence reads: CASSKRPGVGANVLTF. The CDR3 DNA reads as TGTGCCAGCAGCAAACGGCCGGGGGTCGGGGCCAACGTCCTGACTTTC.

The V and J genes are TRBV24-1 and TRBJ1-5, with D maybe TRBD1 (6 bases). The CDR3 spans 14 residues. Germline V CDR1 and CDR2: KGHDR, SFDVKD. The V gene lost 4 bases and the J gene lost 4 bases, with 10 bases spanning the gap. The chain's CDR3 is CATSDRDKNQPQHF. The CDR3 DNA sequence: TGTGCCACCAGTGACAGGGACAAAAATCAGCCCCAGCATTTT.

The genes are TRBV28 and TRBJ2-4, with TRBD1 matching 7 bases. Unmatched junction bases numbered 6, after V lost 4 bases and J lost 6 bases. CDR3 length: 14 residues. Per germline, CDR1 MDHEN and CDR2 SYDVKM. This CDR3 reads CASSSLGGGNIQYF. The CDR3 coding sequence is TGTGCCAGCAGTTCACTAGGGGGCGGAAACATTCAGTACTTC.

The sample holds a few counts of this clone. V and J are TRBV2 and TRBJ1-5; tentatively, D is TRBD1 (5 bases). Looked up from germline, CDR1 is SNHLY and CDR2 is FYNNEI. V shed 7 bases and J shed 7 bases, with 17 bases lying between them. There are 14 residues in the CDR3. CDR3 DNA: TGTGCCAGCAAGGGGCCTTCGTTCGCGCAGCCCCAGCATTTT. It encodes CASKGPSFAQPQHF. Filled out from reference TRBV2 and TRBJ1-5, the complete variable domain reads EPEVTQTPSHQVTQMGQEVILRCVPISNHLYFYWYRQILGQKVEFLVSFYNNEISEKSEIFDDQFSVERPDGSNFTLKIRSTKLEDSAMYFCASKGPSFAQPQHFGDGTRLSIL.

The chain links TRBV19 to TRBJ1-3; 7 bases map to TRBD1. The CDR3 is 15 amino acids. Per germline, CDR1 LNHDA and CDR2 SQIVND (reference sequence). V shed 5 bases and J 0 bases; nucleotides not matched to a gene: 4. The CDR3, as DNA: TGTGCCAGTAGTCCAACAGGGGACTCTGGAAACACCATATATTTT. This translates into CASSPTGDSGNTIYF. The variable domain in full, completed from reference TRBV19 and TRBJ1-3, reads DGGITQSPKYLFRKEGQNVTLSCEQNLNHDAMYWYRQDPGQGLRLIYYSQIVNDFQKGDIAEGYSVSREKKESFPLTVTSAQKNPTAFYLCASSPTGDSGNTIYFGEGSWLTVV.

This rearrangement joins TRBV7-9 to TRBJ2-3; 10 nucleotides agree with TRBD2. Per germline, CDR1 SEHNR and CDR2 FQNEAQ (reference sequence). The CDR3 has 16 amino acids. Germline trimming cut 10 bases from V and 1 base from J; bases unmatched to any gene: 11. The CDR3 coding sequence is TGTGCCACCCTAGCGGGAGTTGGGTTGGGCACAGATACGCAGTATTTT. It is translated as CATLAGVGLGTDTQYF.

This clone came up once. The chain carries TRBV5-1 and TRBJ1-2; possible D gene TRBD1, 5 bases. The CDR3 length is 16 residues. Per germline, CDR1 SGHRS and CDR2 YFSETQ. The V end was cut by 4 bases, the J end by 4 bases, with 20 bases between. The CDR3 region has the DNA TGCGCCAGCAGCCTTCCTTCCTCAGGGTTGGGCTATGGCTACACCTTC. Encoded protein: CASSLPSSGLGYGYTF.

The chain is built from TRBV10-3 and TRBJ1-1; 9 bases map to TRBD1. Germline-derived CDR1 and CDR2 are ENHRY and SYGVKD. The trim removed 6 bases at V and 6 bases at J, leaving 11 bases unmatched. This CDR3 is 15 amino acids long. As DNA, the CDR3 is TGTGCCATCAGGGCAAGACAGGGGGGGAATTCTGAAGCTTTCTTT. Translation gives CAIRARQGGNSEAFF.

This sequence joins TRBV11-3 and TRBJ2-2; 10 nucleotides line up with TRBD2. With V trimmed by 3 bases and J by 8 bases, 9 bases remained unmatched. Germline V gene sequence: CDR1 SGHNT, CDR2 YENEEA. This CDR3 region has 16 residues. The DNA for the CDR3 is TGTGCCAGCAGCTTTCGGGCTAGCGGGAGTTCTGGGGAGCTGTTTTTT. It is translated as CASSFRASGSSGELFF.

In its sample, this clone was seen a few times. The V call is TRBV9, the J call TRBJ1-2, with 8 nucleotides matching TRBD1. The germline CDR1 and CDR2 sequences are SGDLS and YYNGEE. The ends lost 4 bases at V and 3 bases at J; junction bases unmatched: 5. CDR3 length equals 14 residues. This chain's CDR3 is CASSFGQGHYGYTF. Here the CDR3 DNA reads TGTGCCAGCAGCTTCGGACAGGGCCACTATGGCTACACCTTC.

CDR3 amino acids: CASSARDWQGAQYF. The CDR3 region has the DNA TGTGCCAGCAGCGCCCGGGACTGGCAAGGTGCGCAGTATTTT. The V and J genes are TRBV9 and TRBJ2-3; tentatively, D is TRBD2 (6 bases). Trimming stripped 3 bases from V and 10 bases from J, with 18 bases between. The CDR3 has 14 residues. Looked up from germline, CDR1 is SGDLS and CDR2 is YYNGEE. Full variable domain (remainder filled in from reference TRBV9 and TRBJ2-3): DSGVTQTPKHLITATGQRVTLRCSPRSGDLSVYWYQQSLDQGLQFLIQYYNGEERAKGNILERFSAQQFPDLHSELNLSSLELGDSALYFCASSARDWQGAQYFGPGTRLTVL.

This clone was picked up a small number of times. The same CDR3 arises from other DNA sequences in this sample as well. The J gene is TRBJ1-5, the V gene TRBV27; 8 bases line up with TRBD1. Germline CDR1 reads MNHEY; CDR2 reads SMNVEV (reference sequence). This CDR3 has 16 residues. With V trimmed by 5 bases and J by 0 bases, 6 bases remained unmatched. The CDR3 bases are TGTGCCAGCAGTCTAAGACAGGGGCTTAGCAATCAGCCCCAGCATTTT. Protein product: CASSLRQGLSNQPQHF.

The V gene is TRBV28, the J gene TRBJ1-5; 7 nucleotides agree with TRBD1. CDR3 size: 15 residues. Per the germline V gene, CDR1 is MDHEN and CDR2 is SYDVKM. Trimming at V came to 5 bases and at J to 7 bases, leaving 11 bases not matched to a gene. The CDR3 spells CASSLPLTGRQPQHF. DNA for the CDR3: TGTGCCAGCAGTCTCCCCTTGACAGGGAGGCAGCCCCAGCATTTT.